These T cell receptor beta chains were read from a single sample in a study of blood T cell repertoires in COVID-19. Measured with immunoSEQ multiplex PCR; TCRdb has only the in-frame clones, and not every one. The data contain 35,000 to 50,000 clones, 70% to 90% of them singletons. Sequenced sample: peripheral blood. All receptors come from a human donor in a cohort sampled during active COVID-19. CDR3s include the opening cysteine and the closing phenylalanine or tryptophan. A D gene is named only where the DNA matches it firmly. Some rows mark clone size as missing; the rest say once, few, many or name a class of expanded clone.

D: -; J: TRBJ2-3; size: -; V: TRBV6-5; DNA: TGTGCCAGCAGTTACGTGGCTAGCACAGATACGCAGTATTTT; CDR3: CASSYVASTDTQYF
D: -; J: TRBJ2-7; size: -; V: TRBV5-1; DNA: TGCGCCAGCAGCGTAAGCGGAAAGACCTACGAGCAGTACTTC; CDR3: CASSVSGKTYEQYF
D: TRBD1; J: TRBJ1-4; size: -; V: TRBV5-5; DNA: TGTGCCAGCAGCTTCGATTGGGACAGGGGTGAAAAACTGTTTTTT; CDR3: CASSFDWDRGEKLFF
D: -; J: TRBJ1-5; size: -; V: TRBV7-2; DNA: TGTGCCAGCAGCCTGAGGGGGTCCGGGTGGGGCAATCAGCCCCAGCATTTT; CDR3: CASSLRGSGWGNQPQHF
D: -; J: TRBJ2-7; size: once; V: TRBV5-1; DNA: TGCGCCAGCAGCTTGGAGACAGCCTACGAGCAGTACTTC; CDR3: CASSLETAYEQYF
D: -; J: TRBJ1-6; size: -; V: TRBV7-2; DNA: TGTGCCAGCAGCCAGACAGTGGTAGGGGGTTCACCCCTCCACTTT; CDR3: CASSQTVVGGSPLHF
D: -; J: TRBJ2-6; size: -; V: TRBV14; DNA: TGTGCCAGCAGCCCGACAGAGTTTACTGGGGCCAACGTCCTGACTTTC; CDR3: CASSPTEFTGANVLTF
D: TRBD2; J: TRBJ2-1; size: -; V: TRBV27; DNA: TGTGCCAGCAGTACCAGGACTAGCGGGGGGCGTAGCTCCTACAATGAGCAGTTCTTC; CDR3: CASSTRTSGGRSSYNEQFF
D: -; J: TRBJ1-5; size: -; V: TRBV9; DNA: TGTGCCAGCAGCGCGTCCACAAATCAGCCCCAGCATTTT; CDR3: CASSASTNQPQHF
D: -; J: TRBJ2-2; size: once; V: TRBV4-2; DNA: TGTGCCAGCAGCCAAGATACAGCCCTCACCGGGGAGCTGTTTTTT; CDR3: CASSQDTALTGELFF
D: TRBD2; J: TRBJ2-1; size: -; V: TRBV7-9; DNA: TGTGCCAGCAGCGCGGGAGGGTCCTACAATGAGCAGTTCTTC; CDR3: CASSAGGSYNEQFF
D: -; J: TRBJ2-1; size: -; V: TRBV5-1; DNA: TGCGCCAGCAGCAGCCAGGGGGGACCCTACAATGAGCAGTTCTTC; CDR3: CASSSQGGPYNEQFF
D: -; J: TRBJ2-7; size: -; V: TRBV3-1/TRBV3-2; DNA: TGTGCCAGCAGCCAAGAGGGCTACTACGAGCAGTACTTC; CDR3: CASSQEGYYEQYF
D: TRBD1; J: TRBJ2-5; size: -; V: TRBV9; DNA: TGTGCCAGCAGCCCCGGGACAGCCCAAGAGACCCAGTACTTC; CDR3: CASSPGTAQETQYF
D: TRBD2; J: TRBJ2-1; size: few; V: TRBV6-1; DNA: TGTGCCAGCAGCGAACCGGCGGGGGGGGCAGGCAATGAGCAGTTCTTC; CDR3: CASSEPAGGAGNEQFF
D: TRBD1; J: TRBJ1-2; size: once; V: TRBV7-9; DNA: TGTGCCAGCAGACAGGGGGTCTATGGCTACACCTTC; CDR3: CASRQGVYGYTF
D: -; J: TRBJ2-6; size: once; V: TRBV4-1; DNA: TGCGCCAGCAGCCAAGTCGAAGGGGGCTCTGGGGCCAACGTCCTGACTTTC; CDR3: CASSQVEGGSGANVLTF
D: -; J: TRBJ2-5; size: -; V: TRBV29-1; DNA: TGCAGCGCCCGCAGGGGTGGCGAGACCCAGTACTTC; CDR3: CSARRGGETQYF
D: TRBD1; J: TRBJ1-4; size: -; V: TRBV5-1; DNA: TGCGCCAGCAGCCCCGGGACAGCCGATGAAAAACTGTTTTTT; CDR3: CASSPGTADEKLFF
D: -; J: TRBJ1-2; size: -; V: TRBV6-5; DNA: TGTGCCAGCAGACCAGTGTCCTATGGCTACACCTTC; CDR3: CASRPVSYGYTF
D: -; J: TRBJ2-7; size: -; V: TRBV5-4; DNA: TGTGCCAGCACCCAGGACCGGGGGGCTACCACCTACGAGCAGTACTTC; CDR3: CASTQDRGATTYEQYF
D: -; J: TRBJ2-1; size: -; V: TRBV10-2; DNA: TGCGCCAGCAACCCGGGACTGCTCTACAATGAGCAGTTCTTC; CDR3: CASNPGLLYNEQFF
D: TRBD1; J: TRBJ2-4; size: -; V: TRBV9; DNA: TGTGCCAGCAGCGTTGGGACAGGGGCCTTTGCGGACATTCAGTACTTC; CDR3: CASSVGTGAFADIQYF
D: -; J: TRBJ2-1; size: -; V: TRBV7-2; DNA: TGTGCCAGCAGTCCTTTGGGGGGTGAGCAGTTCTTC; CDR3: CASSPLGGEQFF
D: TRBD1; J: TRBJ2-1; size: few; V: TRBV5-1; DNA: TGCGCCAGCAGCTTGAGGGACAGGGTGGATGAGCAGTTCTTC; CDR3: CASSLRDRVDEQFF
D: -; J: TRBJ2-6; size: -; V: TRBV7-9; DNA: TGTGCCAGCAGCTTCCCCCAGGGCGCTGGGGCCAACGTCCTGACTTTC; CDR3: CASSFPQGAGANVLTF
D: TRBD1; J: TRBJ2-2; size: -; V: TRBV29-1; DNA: TGCAGCGTTTTAGGGACAGGGATCGCCGGGGAGCTGTTTTTT; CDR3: CSVLGTGIAGELFF
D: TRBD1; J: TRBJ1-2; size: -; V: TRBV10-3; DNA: TGTGCCATCAGTAACGACAGGGGTGACTATGGCTACACCTTC; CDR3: CAISNDRGDYGYTF